What follows describes a single T cell receptor beta chain. This clonotype was counted many times. Its antigen remains undetermined. Per-base qualities were not stored, and no clone one base away is much larger. All donors were healthy Caucasians. The twin cohort comprised three pairs of female monozygotic twins, all aged roughly 18 to 30 years. Peripheral blood mononuclear cells were used as the source from which RNA for TCR libraries was isolated. Library construction relied on 5' RACE. The listed sequencing device is Illumina HiSeq 2000. A universal primer binding site was introduced by template switching, and a unique molecular identifier was present in the final cDNA, enabling accurate counting of TCR cDNA molecules. First-strand cDNA for TCR alpha and beta chains was synthesized from specific primers in the conserved constant-segment region. Each cDNA library was double barcoded, with a SMART-Mk sample barcode plus Illumina barcodes, to control for contamination. Two successive PCR steps introduced TruSeq adapter sequences along with Illumina sample barcodes. Sequencing of the TCR alpha and beta cDNA libraries was done on the Illumina HiSeq platform using custom primers. The original pipeline was this. MiGEC processed the raw reads to extract unique molecular identifiers, while MiXCR was used to determine the CDR3 positions. For each individual, recombination models were inferred using an EM algorithm with the repgenHMM and IGoR tools. The tcR package in R was used for shared clonotype analysis, with sharing normalized by the product of cloneset sizes. Out-of-frame nonproductive sequences were analyzed to study raw recombination free of thymic and clonal selection effects. TCRdb took the public reads, trimmed them with fastp at Q25, ran MiXCR for clone calling and kept in-frame beta chains. Under each unique CDR3 protein, matching rows form one entry showing the most common genes and DNA. The V and J calls here are based on TCRdb, not the publication. This sample lists about 570,000 distinct CDR3 sequences; approximately 9.6% were detected once. Around 3.2% of the sample is taken by the ten largest.

These data belong to a study of identical twins (dated by TCRdb to the mid-2010s). Describing the broader study: The study deep-sequenced TCR alpha and beta repertoires from monozygotic twins, unrelated adults of various ages and cord blood to test whether fetal clonotypes persist. To rule out contamination, the twin experiments were replicated at different times with different library preparation protocols.

Spanning cysteine to phenylalanine, the CDR3 consists of 11 amino acids. The read is trimmed to its CDR3 DNA, 33 bases read in frame from base 1. V is pared back by 0 bases and J by 7 bases, with 1 base lying between the germline termini. The germline V gene encodes CDR1 WSHSY and CDR2 SAAADI. The paper as a whole reports these results and caveats: Recombination models systematically underestimated out-of-frame TCR alpha sharing in monozygotic twins but agreed with sharing between unrelated individuals. Invariant T cells such as MAIT and iNKT could partly confound zero-insertion analyses, although diverse VJ usage argued against such confounding for most clonotypes. Fewer insertions were carried by abundant cord blood beta clonotypes; a weaker similar trend was observed in young adult naive repertoires, while no such trend was observed in memory repertoires. The excess sharing between twins in beta out-of-frame sequences was weaker because fewer shared sequences reduced the signal-to-noise ratio. Out-of-frame TCR alpha sequences shared between twins showed an excess of low generation-probability sequences compared with coincidental sharing between unrelated individuals. Because the same donors could not be followed over many years, the conclusions relied on cross-sectional statistical analysis.

These data were also filed under a second study, of yellow fever vaccine responses in identical twins. Drawing on the second study: The authors reported that the T cell response to vaccination in identical twins appeared partly convergent and partly personalized. Focusing on identical twins, the study followed the T cell clones that responded to the vaccine, and did so with precision.

The specimen sequenced was PBMCs. The V and J genes are TRBV10-2 and TRBJ2-1; there is no confident call for the D gene. This receptor was taken from a woman aged 18-35 years in good health. In nucleotide form, the sequence is TGCGCCAGCAGTGAGTCGAATGAGCAGTTCTTC. Its protein product is CASSESNEQFF.